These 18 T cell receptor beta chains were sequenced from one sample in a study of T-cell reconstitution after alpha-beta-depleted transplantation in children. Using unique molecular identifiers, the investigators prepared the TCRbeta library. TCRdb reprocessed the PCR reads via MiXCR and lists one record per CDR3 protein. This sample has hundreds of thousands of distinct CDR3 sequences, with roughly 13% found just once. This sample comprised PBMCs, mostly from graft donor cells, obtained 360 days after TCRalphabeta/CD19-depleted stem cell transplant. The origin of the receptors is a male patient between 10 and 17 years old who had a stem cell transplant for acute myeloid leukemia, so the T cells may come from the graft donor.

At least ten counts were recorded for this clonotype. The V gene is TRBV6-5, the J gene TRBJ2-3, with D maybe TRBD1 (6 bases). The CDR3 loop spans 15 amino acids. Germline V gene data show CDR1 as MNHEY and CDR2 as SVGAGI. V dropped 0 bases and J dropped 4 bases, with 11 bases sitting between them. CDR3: CASSYSHRAADTQYF. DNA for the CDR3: TGTGCCAGCAGTTACTCTCACAGGGCGGCAGATACGCAGTATTTT.

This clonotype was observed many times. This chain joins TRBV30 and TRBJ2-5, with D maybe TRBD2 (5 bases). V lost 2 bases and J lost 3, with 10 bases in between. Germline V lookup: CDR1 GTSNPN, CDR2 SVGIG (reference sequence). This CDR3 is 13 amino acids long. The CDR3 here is CAWSIIGKETQYF. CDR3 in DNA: TGTGCCTGGAGTATTATCGGGAAAGAGACCCAGTACTTC.

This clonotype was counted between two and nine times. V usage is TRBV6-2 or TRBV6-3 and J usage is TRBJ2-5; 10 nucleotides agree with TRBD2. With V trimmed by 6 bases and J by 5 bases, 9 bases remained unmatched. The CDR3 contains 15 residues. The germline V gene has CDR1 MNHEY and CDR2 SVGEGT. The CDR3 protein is CASSFRLAGWETQYF. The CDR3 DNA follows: TGTGCCAGCAGCTTCCGACTAGCGGGTTGGGAGACCCAGTACTTC.

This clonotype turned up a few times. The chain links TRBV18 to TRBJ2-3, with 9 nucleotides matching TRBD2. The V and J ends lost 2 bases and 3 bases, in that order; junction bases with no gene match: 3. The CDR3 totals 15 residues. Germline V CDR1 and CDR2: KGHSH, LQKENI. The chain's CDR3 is CASSPVAGATDTQYF. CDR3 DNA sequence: TGTGCCAGCTCACCAGTAGCGGGAGCTACAGATACGCAGTATTTT.

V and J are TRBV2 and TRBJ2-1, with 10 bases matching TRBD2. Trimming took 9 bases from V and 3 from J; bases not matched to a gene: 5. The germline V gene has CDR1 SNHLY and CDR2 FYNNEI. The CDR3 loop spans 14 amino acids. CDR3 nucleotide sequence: TGTGCCAGGAAAACTAGCGGGGTCTACAATGAGCAGTTCTTC. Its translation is CARKTSGVYNEQFF.

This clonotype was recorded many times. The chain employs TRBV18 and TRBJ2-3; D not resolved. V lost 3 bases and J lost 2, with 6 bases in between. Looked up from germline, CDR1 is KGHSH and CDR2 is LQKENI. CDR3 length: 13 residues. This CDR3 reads CASSPLSTDTQYF. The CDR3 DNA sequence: TGTGCCAGCTCACCGTTATCCACAGATACGCAGTATTTT.

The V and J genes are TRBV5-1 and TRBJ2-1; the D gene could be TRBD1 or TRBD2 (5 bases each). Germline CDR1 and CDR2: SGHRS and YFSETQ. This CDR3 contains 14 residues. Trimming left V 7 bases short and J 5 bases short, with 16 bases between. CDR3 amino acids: CASARGSGHNEQFF. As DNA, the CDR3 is TGCGCCAGCGCACGGGGTTCGGGGCACAATGAGCAGTTCTTC.

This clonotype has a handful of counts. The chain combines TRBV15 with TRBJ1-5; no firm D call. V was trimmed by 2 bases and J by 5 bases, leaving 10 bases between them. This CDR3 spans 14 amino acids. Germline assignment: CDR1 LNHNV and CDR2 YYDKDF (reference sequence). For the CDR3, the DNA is TGTGCCACCAGCAGAACACTCAGAGATCAGCCCCAGCATTTT. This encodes CATSRTLRDQPQHF.

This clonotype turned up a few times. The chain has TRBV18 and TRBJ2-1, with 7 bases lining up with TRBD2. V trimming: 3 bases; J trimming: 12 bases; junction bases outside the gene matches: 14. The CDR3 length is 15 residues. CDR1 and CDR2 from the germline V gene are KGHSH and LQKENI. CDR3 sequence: CASSPGREFRFGQFF. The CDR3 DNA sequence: TGTGCCAGCTCACCGGGGCGGGAGTTCCGTTTCGGGCAGTTCTTC.

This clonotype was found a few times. This CDR3 reads CASGYSGSSTGELFF. DNA of the CDR3: TGTGCCAGCGGATATAGCGGGAGTAGCACCGGGGAGCTGTTTTTT. The chain links TRBV25-1 to TRBJ2-2; 9 nucleotides line up with TRBD2. Germline V lookup: CDR1 MGHDK, CDR2 SYGVNS. V was clipped by 8 bases and J by 4 bases; unmatched bases: 8. The CDR3 has 15 amino acids.

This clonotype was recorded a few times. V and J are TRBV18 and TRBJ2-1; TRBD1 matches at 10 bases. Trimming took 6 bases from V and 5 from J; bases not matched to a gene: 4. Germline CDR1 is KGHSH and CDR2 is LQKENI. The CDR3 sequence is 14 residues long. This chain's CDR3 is CASSRDRGDNEQFF. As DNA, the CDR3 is TGTGCCAGCTCTAGGGACAGGGGAGACAATGAGCAGTTCTTC. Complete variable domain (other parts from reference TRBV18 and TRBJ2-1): NAGVMQNPRHLVRRRGQEARLRCSPMKGHSHVYWYRQLPEEGLKFMVYLQKENIIDESGMPKERFSAEFPKEGPSILRIQQVVRGDSAAYFCASSRDRGDNEQFFGPGTRLTVL.

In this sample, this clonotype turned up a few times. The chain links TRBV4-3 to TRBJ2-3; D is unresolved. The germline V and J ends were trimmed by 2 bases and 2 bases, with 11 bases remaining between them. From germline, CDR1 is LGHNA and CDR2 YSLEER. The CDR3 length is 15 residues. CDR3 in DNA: TGCGCCAGCAGCCAAAGTACCGTCTTCACAGATACGCAGTATTTT. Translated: CASSQSTVFTDTQYF.

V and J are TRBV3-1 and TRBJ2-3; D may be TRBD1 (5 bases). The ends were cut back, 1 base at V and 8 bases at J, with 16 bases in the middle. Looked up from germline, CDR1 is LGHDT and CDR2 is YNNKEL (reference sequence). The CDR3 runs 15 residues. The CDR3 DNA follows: TGTGCCAGCAGCCAAGGGAGCAGGGCCCCGGCTACGCAGTATTTT. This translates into CASSQGSRAPATQYF.

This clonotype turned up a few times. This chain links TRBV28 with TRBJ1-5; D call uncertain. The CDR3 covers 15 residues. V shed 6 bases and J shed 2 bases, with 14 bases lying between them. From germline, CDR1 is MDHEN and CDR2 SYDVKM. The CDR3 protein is CASSPTGERNQPQHF. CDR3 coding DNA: TGTGCCAGCAGCCCCACCGGGGAGCGCAATCAGCCCCAGCATTTT.

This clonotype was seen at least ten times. The CDR3 sequence is CASSQGLGWQTQYF. CDR3 coding DNA: TGTGCCAGCAGCCAGGGACTAGGTTGGCAGACCCAGTACTTC. This sequence joins TRBV7-2 and TRBJ2-5; 8 bases map to TRBD2. The CDR3 has 14 residues. V gave up 5 bases and J gave up 6 bases; unmatched junction bases: 8. Germline V gives CDR1 SGHTA, CDR2 FQGNSA. The variable domain in full, with the rest retrieved from reference TRBV7-2 and TRBJ2-5, is GAGVSQSPSNKVTEKGKDVELRCDPISGHTALYWYRQSLGQGLEFLIYFQGNSAPDKSGLPSDRFSAERTGGSVSTLTIQRTQQEDSAVYLCASSQGLGWQTQYFGPGTRLLVL.

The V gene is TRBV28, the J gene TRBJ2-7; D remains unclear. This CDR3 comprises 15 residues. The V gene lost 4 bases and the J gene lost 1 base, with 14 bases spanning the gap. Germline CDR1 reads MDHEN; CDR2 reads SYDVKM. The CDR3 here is CASSSSSPSSYEQYF. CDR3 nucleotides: TGTGCCAGCAGTTCCTCTTCGCCCAGTTCCTACGAGCAGTACTTC.

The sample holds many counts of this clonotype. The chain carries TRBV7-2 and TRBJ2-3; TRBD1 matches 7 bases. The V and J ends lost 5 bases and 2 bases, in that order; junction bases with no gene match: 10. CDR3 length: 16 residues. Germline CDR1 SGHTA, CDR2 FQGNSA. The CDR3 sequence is CASSRQTGPPTDTQYF. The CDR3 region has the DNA TGTGCCAGCAGCCGACAGACAGGGCCCCCCACAGATACGCAGTATTTT.

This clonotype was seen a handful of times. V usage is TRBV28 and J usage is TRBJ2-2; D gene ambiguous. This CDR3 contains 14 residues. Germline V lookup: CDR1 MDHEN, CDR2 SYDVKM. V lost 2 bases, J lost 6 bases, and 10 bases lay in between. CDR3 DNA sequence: TGTGCCAGCAGTTTAAGAGTAGCCCCCGGGGAGCTGTTTTTT. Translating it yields CASSLRVAPGELFF. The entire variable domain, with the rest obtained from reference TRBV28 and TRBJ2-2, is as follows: DVKVTQSSRYLVKRTGEKVFLECVQDMDHENMFWYRQDPGLGLRLIYFSYDVKMKEKGDIPEGYSVSREKKERFSLILESASTNQTSMYLCASSLRVAPGELFFGEGSRLTVL.